This T cell receptor (beta chain) was recovered during a study of CD8 T cells in Susac syndrome. Trimming left V 8 bases short and J 6 bases short, with 14 bases between. The CDR3 runs to 12 residues. RNA was extracted with the RNeasy kit, and a quantity of about 0.45 to 1 ug was reverse transcribed using random hexamers. Each CDR3 protein is one row after TCRdb ran MiXCR on the immunoSEQ multiplex PCR reads. The sample has some 70,000 distinct CDR3 sequences, roughly 94% seen once. The rearrangement uses TRBV12-3 or TRBV12-4 and TRBJ2-7, with D perhaps TRBD1 (6 bases). Sequencing was carried out using CD8+ T cells from PBMCs. This receptor was identified in a human donor with multiple sclerosis. DNA of the CDR3: TGTGCCAGCCGAACAGGGTATAGCGAGCAGTACTTC. It translates to CASRTGYSEQYF.